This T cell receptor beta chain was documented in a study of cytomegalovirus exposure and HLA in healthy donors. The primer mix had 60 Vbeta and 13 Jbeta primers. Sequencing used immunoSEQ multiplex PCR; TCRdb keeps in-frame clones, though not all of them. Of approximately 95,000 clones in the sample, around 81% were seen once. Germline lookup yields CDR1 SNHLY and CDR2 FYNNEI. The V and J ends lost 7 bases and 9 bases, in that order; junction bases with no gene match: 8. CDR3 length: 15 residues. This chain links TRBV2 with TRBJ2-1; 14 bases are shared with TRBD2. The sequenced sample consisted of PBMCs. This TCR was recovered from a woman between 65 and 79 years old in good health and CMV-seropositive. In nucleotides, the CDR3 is TGTGCCAGCACGCCGGGACTAGCGGGAGTACGTGAGCAGTTCTTC. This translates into CASTPGLAGVREQFF.